This T cell receptor beta chain derives from a study of T cells in Graves' hyperthyroidism and ophthalmopathy. A note on this clonotype: Its antigen is not identified.

RNA transcripts provided the source from which TCR beta CDR3 regions were amplified. HTBI primers were used for first-round RT-PCR of the TCR CDR3. MiXCR was run by TCRdb on the multiplex PCR reads, yielding one entry per CDR3 protein. The profile shows roughly 550,000 distinct CDR3 sequences, 16% of them singletons. The length of the CDR3 is 12 residues. Germline lookup yields CDR1 SGDLS and CDR2 YYNGEE. Deletions cut 0 bases from V and 8 bases from J, with 6 bases between. Study results and caveats: A model built on 13 V-J features separated ophthalmopathy from stable hyperthyroidism. Blood shared most expanded thyroid clonotypes above 0.001.

The chain carries TRBV9 and TRBJ2-1, with a possible D match to TRBD2 (5 bases). This clonotype originated in a woman aged 25 to 39 with Graves' ophthalmopathy. The sequenced sample was blood. The CDR3 reads CASSVAGYEQFF. The CDR3, as DNA: TGTGCCAGCAGCGTAGCGGGATATGAGCAGTTCTTC.